The clone carrying this T cell receptor (beta chain) was counted once. Its antigen remains unidentified. The sample is drawn from a study of OX40 agonist ivuxolimab in advanced cancers. Study-level background: Given to patients was ivuxolimab, an agonistic anti-OX40 (CD134) antibody.

The timepoints at which blood was sampled were baseline, cycle 4 day 1, and cycle 7 day 1. Trimming shortened V by 0 bases and J by 7 bases, and 6 bases separated the two germline ends. This CDR3 spans 13 amino acids. CDR1 and CDR2 (germline): LNHNV, YYDKDF (reference sequence). Study conclusions and caveats: Relative to CD4+, CD8+ T cells held more expanded clones on average.

The protocol was immunoSEQ multiplex PCR, while the TCRdb copy is restricted to in-frame clones and leaves out a portion. The table has some 59,000 clones, roughly 82% seen once. This receptor was identified in an adult with an advanced solid tumor such as melanoma, head and neck, liver or kidney cancer. The sample here was CD4+ or CD8+ T cells sorted from blood, taken in a trial of the OX40 agonist ivuxolimab. The chain combines TRBV15 with TRBJ1-4, with no clear D. The CDR3 sequence is CATSRDSSEKLFF. CDR3 nucleotides: TGTGCCACCAGCAGAGATAGTTCTGAAAAACTGTTTTTT.